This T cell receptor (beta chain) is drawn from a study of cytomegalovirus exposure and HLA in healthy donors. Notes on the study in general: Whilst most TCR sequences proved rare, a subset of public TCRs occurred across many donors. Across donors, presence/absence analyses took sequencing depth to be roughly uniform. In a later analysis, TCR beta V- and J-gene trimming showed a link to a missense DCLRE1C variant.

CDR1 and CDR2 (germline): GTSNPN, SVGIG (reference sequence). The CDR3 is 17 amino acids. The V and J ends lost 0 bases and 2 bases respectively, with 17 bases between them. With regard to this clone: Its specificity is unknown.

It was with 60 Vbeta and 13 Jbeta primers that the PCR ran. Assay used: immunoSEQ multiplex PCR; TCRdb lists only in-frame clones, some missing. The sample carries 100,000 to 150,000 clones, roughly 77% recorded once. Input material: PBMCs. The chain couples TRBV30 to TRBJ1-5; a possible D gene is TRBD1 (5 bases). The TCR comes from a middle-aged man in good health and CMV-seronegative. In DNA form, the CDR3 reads TGTGCCTGGAGTGTACGCGGGATGAGGGGTGGCAATCAGCCCCAGCATTTT. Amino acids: CAWSVRGMRGGNQPQHF.